Following are 18 T cell receptor beta chains from one sample sequenced in a study of cytomegalovirus exposure and HLA in healthy donors. 60 Vbeta and 13 Jbeta primers were used in PCR. Measured with immunoSEQ multiplex PCR; TCRdb has only the in-frame clones, and not every one. This sample has 100,000 to 150,000 clones, with about 15% found just once. The specimen was PBMCs. Receptors were obtained from a female donor in good health and CMV-seropositive.

The rearrangement links TRBV4-1 to TRBJ1-2; 8 bases map to TRBD1. J lost 0 bases, V lost 9 bases, and 3 bases had no gene match. This CDR3 contains 13 residues. CDR1 is MGHRA, CDR2 YSYEKL, per germline. As DNA, the CDR3 is TGCGCCAGTAGCAGGGGGCCTAACTATGGCTACACCTTC. Amino acids: CASSRGPNYGYTF.

The rearrangement joins TRBV27 to TRBJ2-7; 9 positions match TRBD1. J lost 6 bases, V lost 3 bases, and 9 bases had no gene match. The germline CDR1 and CDR2 sequences are MNHEY and SMNVEV (reference sequence). This CDR3 is 15 amino acids long. In nucleotides, the CDR3 is TGTGCCAGCAGTTTCAAGACAGGGGGGCCAGCCGAGCAGTACTTC. Its translation is CASSFKTGGPAEQYF.

The chain uses TRBV2 and TRBJ2-7; tentatively, D is TRBD2 (5 bases). CDR1 is SNHLY and CDR2 is FYNNEI in the germline V gene. V was shortened by 4 bases and J by 3 bases, with 13 bases between the two germline ends. This CDR3 contains 14 residues. The CDR3 DNA is TGTGCCAGCAGTGGAGGGAAGAGTTACTACGAGCAGTACTTC. This encodes CASSGGKSYYEQYF.

This clone was observed a few times. No conserved phenylalanine or tryptophan is present at the end of the CDR3, so a read error is the likely explanation. The J gene is TRBJ1-1, the V gene TRBV7-6, with 7 positions matching TRBD1. Per germline, CDR1 SGHVS and CDR2 FNYEAQ. The V and J ends lost 1 base and 8 bases, in that order; junction bases with no gene match: 4. The CDR3 totals 13 residues. CDR3 in DNA: TGTGCCAGCAGCTTAGAAAGGACAGGAGAAGCTTTCTCT. This sequence encodes CASSLERTGEAFS.

This clone was seen more than once but under ten times. The chain combines TRBV6-5 with TRBJ1-1, with D unresolved. Germline CDR1 reads MNHEY; CDR2 reads SVGAGI. Trimming removed 1 base at V and 7 bases at J, with 4 bases between. The CDR3 is made up of 11 amino acids. The CDR3 sequence is CASSYFGEAFF. DNA for the CDR3: TGTGCCAGCAGTTACTTCGGTGAAGCTTTCTTT.

In this sample, this clone turned up a few times. The chain recombines TRBV10-3 with TRBJ2-7; 7 bases fit TRBD1. The CDR3 covers 16 residues. Trimming cost V 6 bases and J 2 bases; bases outside gene matches: 13. Germline values: CDR1 ENHRY, CDR2 SYGVKD. CDR3 DNA sequence: TGTGCCATCAGAACACAGACCGGGACAGCGACCTACGAGCAGTACTTC. Translated: CAIRTQTGTATYEQYF.

This clone came up a few times. The chain carries TRBV29-1 and TRBJ2-7; TRBD1 agrees at 7 bases. V was pared by 5 bases and J by 2 bases, with 6 bases of the junction left unmatched. The CDR3 loop spans 13 amino acids. Germline CDR1 and CDR2: SQVTM and ANQGSEA. In DNA, the CDR3 is TGCAGCGTTAATCCAGGGGGAACCTACGAGCAGTACTTC. This codes for CSVNPGGTYEQYF.

This rearrangement joins TRBV7-9 to TRBJ1-2; 8 nucleotides align to TRBD1. The CDR3 consists of 14 residues. In germline, CDR1 is SEHNR, CDR2 FQNEAQ (reference sequence). After removal of 5 bases from V and 11 bases from J, the junction contained 13 bases not matched to a gene. CDR3 sequence (DNA): TGTGCCAGCAGCCCGGGACAGGCCTACCTTGAGTACACCTTC. Translated: CASSPGQAYLEYTF. Full variable domain (outside the CDR3, taken from reference TRBV7-9 and TRBJ1-2): DTGVSQNPRHKITKRGQNVTFRCDPISEHNRLYWYRQTLGQGPEFLTYFQNEAQLEKSRLLSDRFSAERPKGSFSTLEIQRTEQGDSAMYLCASSPGQAYLEYTFGSGTRLTVV.

This clone was counted a few times. The chain joins TRBV5-1 to TRBJ2-3, with 9 bases fitting TRBD2. V trimming: 3 bases; J trimming: 0 bases; junction bases outside the gene matches: 8. CDR1 is SGHRS and CDR2 is YFSETQ in the germline V gene. CDR3 length: 17 amino acids. Written as DNA, the CDR3 is TGCGCCAGCAGCTGGACTAGCGTCTCGACTAGCACAGATACGCAGTATTTT. Residues: CASSWTSVSTSTDTQYF.

The J gene is TRBJ2-3, the V gene TRBV6-5; D perhaps matches TRBD2 (5 bases). Trimming pared 2 bases from V and 1 base from J, leaving 10 bases between. CDR3 size: 15 residues. Germline V gene data show CDR1 as MNHEY and CDR2 as SVGAGI. The CDR3 here is CASSYVRGGTDTQYF. The CDR3 nucleotides are TGTGCCAGCAGTTACGTCCGGGGTGGCACAGATACGCAGTATTTT.

This clone was detected only a few times. The V and J genes are TRBV28 and TRBJ1-1; the D gene is possibly TRBD1 (6 bases). With 2 bases removed from V and 3 bases from J, the gap between germline ends came to 13 bases. The CDR3 totals 15 residues. Germline loops: CDR1 MDHEN, CDR2 SYDVKM. Written as DNA, the CDR3 is TGTGCCAGCAGTTTACTTGGGGGGGGCCACACTGAAGCTTTCTTT. This sequence encodes CASSLLGGGHTEAFF.

This clone has only a few counts. The chain uses TRBV4-3 and TRBJ1-2, with D unresolved. The V and J ends lost 0 bases and 4 bases respectively, with 6 bases between them. This CDR3 is built from 13 residues. CDR1 LGHNA and CDR2 YSLEER come from the germline V gene. CDR3 amino acids: CASSQEARYGYTF. The CDR3 bases are TGCGCCAGCAGCCAAGAAGCCCGCTATGGCTACACCTTC.

This chain joins TRBV30 and TRBJ2-1, with 13 bases identical to TRBD2. The CDR3 has 18 amino acids. CDR1 is GTSNPN, CDR2 SVGIG, per germline (reference sequence). V trimming: 0 bases; J trimming: 2 bases; junction bases outside the gene matches: 7. The CDR3 is CAWSVRLAGGRTYNEQFF. In DNA, the CDR3 is TGTGCCTGGAGTGTACGACTAGCGGGAGGTCGCACCTACAATGAGCAGTTCTTC.

This clone was counted a few times. V is TRBV7-9 and J is TRBJ2-5; TRBD2 matches at 8 bases. Looked up from germline, CDR1 is SEHNR and CDR2 is FQNEAQ (reference sequence). J lost 1 base, V lost 5 bases, and 15 bases had no gene match. This CDR3 region has 18 residues. Written as DNA, the CDR3 is TGTGCCAGCAGCCCCCTGTGGGGTAGCGGGAAGGGCCAAGAGACCCAGTACTTC. Translated: CASSPLWGSGKGQETQYF.

This chain links TRBV28 with TRBJ2-6; D is possibly TRBD1 (6 bases). Germline CDR1 and CDR2: MDHEN and SYDVKM. V lost 0 bases and J 0 bases, leaving 12 bases between the germline ends. The CDR3 contains 18 residues. As DNA, the CDR3 is TGTGCCAGCAGTTTATGGGGGACGACAGGCTCTGGGGCCAACGTCCTGACTTTC. Amino acids: CASSLWGTTGSGANVLTF.

The chain carries TRBV4-1 and TRBJ2-3; 13 nucleotides match TRBD2. There are 18 residues in the CDR3. V was pared by 2 bases and J by 1 base, with 6 bases of the junction left unmatched. Germline-derived CDR1 and CDR2 are MGHRA and YSYEKL. In DNA, the CDR3 is TGCGCCAGCAGCCAAACTAGCGGGAGGGCCGTAGGCACAGATACGCAGTATTTT. Protein sequence: CASSQTSGRAVGTDTQYF.

The table lists this clone with a few counts. The DNA for the CDR3 is TGTGCCAGCAGTGAATTGCAGGTCAGCTCCTACGAGCAGTACTTC. The encoded protein is CASSELQVSSYEQYF. The chain joins TRBV6-1 to TRBJ2-7, with D unresolved. V shed 2 bases and J shed 0 bases, with 11 bases lying between them. The CDR3 consists of 15 residues. Per germline, CDR1 MNHNS and CDR2 SASEGT.

The rearrangement links TRBV20-1 to TRBJ1-2; a weak D match, TRBD1 (6 bases). Trimming removed 6 bases from V and 4 bases from J, with 9 bases in between. CDR3 length equals 11 residues. Germline loops: CDR1 DFQATT, CDR2 SNEGSKA (reference sequence). The CDR3 loop reads CSARDTYGYTF. The CDR3 DNA reads as TGCAGTGCCCGGGACACCTATGGCTACACCTTC.